The 14 T cell receptor beta chains listed next were all sequenced from one sample in a study of Graves' ophthalmopathy and Graves' hyperthyroidism. The TCR beta CDR3 regions underwent amplification from RNA transcripts. First-round RT-PCR employed HTBI primers, with a second-round multiplex PCR after it. MiXCR was run by TCRdb on the multiplex PCR reads, yielding one entry per CDR3 protein. The sample shows 500,000 to 800,000 distinct CDR3 sequences, approximately 39% of them seen only once. The sequencing input was peripheral blood. These TCRs come from an adult man with Graves' ophthalmopathy.

This clonotype was counted at least ten times. The chain has TRBV7-9 and TRBJ1-2; 10 bases line up with TRBD1. The CDR3 is made up of 15 amino acids. V trimming: 5 bases; J trimming: 8 bases; junction bases outside the gene matches: 11. CDR1 is SEHNR and CDR2 is FQNEAQ in the germline V gene (reference sequence). The CDR3 region is CASSPDGTGAEGYTF. The DNA for the CDR3 is TGTGCCAGCAGCCCAGACGGGACAGGGGCTGAAGGCTACACCTTC.

This clonotype was counted a few times. The chain carries TRBV10-3 and TRBJ1-2; TRBD1 agrees at 7 bases. This CDR3 region has 12 residues. The V gene end was trimmed by 10 bases and the J gene end by 4 bases; junction bases not matched to a gene: 6. Per germline, CDR1 ENHRY and CDR2 SYGVKD. The CDR3 spells CASRTGVYGYTF. The CDR3 DNA is TGTGCCAGCAGAACAGGGGTCTATGGCTACACCTTC.

A remark on this clonotype: Since a much larger clone is just one base distant, this may be a read error. The V and J genes are TRBV24-1 and TRBJ1-1; the D gene is possibly TRBD1 (6 bases). This CDR3 spans 13 amino acids. The germline V gene encodes CDR1 KGHDR and CDR2 SFDVKD. The CDR3 sequence is CATSAGENTGAFF. The DNA of the CDR3 is TGTGCCACCAGTGCAGGGGAGAACACTGGAGCTTTCTTT.

V and J are TRBV24-1 and TRBJ1-1; the D is unclear. Looked up from germline, CDR1 is KGHDR and CDR2 is SFDVKD. V dropped 2 bases and J dropped 10 bases, with 7 bases sitting between them. This CDR3 has 11 amino acids. CDR3 loop: CATSDSSGAFF. The CDR3 DNA sequence: TGTGCCACCAGTGATTCCAGCGGAGCTTTCTTT.

This clonotype has ten or more counts. V usage is TRBV20-1 and J usage is TRBJ1-1; a possible D gene is TRBD1 (6 bases). This CDR3 comprises 13 residues. Trimming took off 3 bases at V and 1 base at J, with 9 bases between the two ends. The germline CDR1 and CDR2 sequences are DFQATT and SNEGSKA (reference sequence). The DNA of the CDR3 is TGCAGTGCTAGTCCGGGGGCGAACACTGAAGCTTTCTTT. Encoded protein: CSASPGANTEAFF.

Worth noting for this clonotype: This sequence may be a read error, since a much larger clone differs from it by one base. The V gene is TRBV10-3, the J gene TRBJ1-1, with D unresolved. The CDR3 totals 14 residues. The V gene's germline CDR1 is ENHRY and CDR2 SYGVKD. CDR3 amino acids: CASSYRVGNTEAFF. The CDR3 DNA sequence: TGTGCCAGCAGTTATCGGGTAGGGAACACTGAAGCTTTCTTT.

J is TRBJ2-5 and V is TRBV29-1; possibly TRBD2 for D (5 bases). Per the germline V gene, CDR1 is SQVTM and CDR2 is ANQGSEA. V lost 4 bases, J lost 4 bases, and 13 bases lay in between. The CDR3 is 13 amino acids. The CDR3 reads CSVGGFRGETQYF. The CDR3 nucleotides are TGCAGCGTTGGCGGGTTTCGGGGAGAGACCCAGTACTTC. Complete variable domain (other parts from reference TRBV29-1 and TRBJ2-5): SAVISQKPSRDICQRGTSLTIQCQVDSQVTMMFWYRQQPGQSLTLIATANQGSEATYESGFVIDKFPISRPNLTFSTLTVSNMSPEDSSIYLCSVGGFRGETQYFGPGTRLLVL.

Of note for this clonotype: The junction departs from the called germline gene at one end, perhaps through a read error. The rearrangement uses TRBV5-1 and TRBJ1-2, with D perhaps TRBD1 (6 bases). This CDR3 has 15 residues. The V gene's germline CDR1 is SGHRS and CDR2 YFSETQ. In DNA, the CDR3 is TGTGCCAGCAGCTTTGGGGGCGCGGTACCCTATGGCTACACCTTC. Translation: CASSFGGAVPYGYTF.

The sample holds many counts of this clonotype. The rearrangement uses TRBV5-6 and TRBJ1-1, with D uncertain. The germline gives CDR1 SGHDT, CDR2 YYEEEE. With 1 base removed from V and 5 bases from J, the gap between germline ends came to 12 bases. This CDR3 has 14 amino acids. The CDR3 loop reads CASSLRGRWTEAFF. CDR3 DNA sequence: TGTGCCAGCAGCTTGCGGGGTCGTTGGACTGAAGCTTTCTTT.

V is TRBV19 and J is TRBJ1-1; D perhaps matches TRBD1 (5 bases). Looked up from germline, CDR1 is LNHDA and CDR2 is SQIVND (reference sequence). V lost 7 bases, J lost 0 bases, and 12 bases lay in between. The CDR3 length is 14 residues. The CDR3 DNA sequence: TGTGCCAGTATAGCGCGGGGGGTGAACACTGAAGCTTTCTTT. Amino acid sequence: CASIARGVNTEAFF.

Ten or more counts support this clonotype. The chain is built from TRBV20-1 and TRBJ1-1; TRBD1 agrees at 7 bases. V shed 1 base, J shed 3 bases, and the junction held 11 bases outside the gene matches. The CDR3 is 16 amino acids. Germline assignment: CDR1 DFQATT and CDR2 SNEGSKA (reference sequence). The CDR3 sequence: CSARGSGTVRYTEAFF. DNA for the CDR3: TGCAGTGCTAGAGGGAGCGGGACAGTTAGATACACTGAAGCTTTCTTT.

Concerning this clonotype itself: This sequence may be a read error, since a much larger clone differs from it by one base. J is TRBJ1-5 and V is TRBV5-5, with no clear D. Germline-derived CDR1 and CDR2 are SGHKS and YYEKEE (reference sequence). This CDR3 is 14 amino acids long. The CDR3 bases are TGTGCCAGCAGTTTGGATTTAGGCAATCAGCCCCAGCATTTT. It specifies CASSLDLGNQPQHF. The full variable domain, with the rest looked up from reference TRBV5-5 and TRBJ1-5, is DAGVTQSPTHLIKTRGQQVTLRCSPISGHKSVSWYQQVLGQGPQFIFQYYEKEERGRGNFPDRFSARQFPNYSSELNVNALLLGDSALYLCASSLDLGNQPQHFGDGTRLSIL.

V usage is TRBV29-1 and J usage is TRBJ2-6; D unresolved. The V gene's germline CDR1 is SQVTM and CDR2 ANQGSEA. This CDR3 region has 11 residues. V lost 7 bases to trimming and J lost 4 bases, with 5 bases between them. The CDR3 here is CSAQGANVLTF. Here the CDR3 DNA reads TGCAGCGCGCAGGGGGCCAACGTCCTGACTTTC.

CDR3 DNA sequence: TGTGCCAGCAGTGAACCCCTCGGGACAGGGTACGAGCAGTACTTC. Translated: CASSEPLGTGYEQYF. The chain recombines TRBV6-5 with TRBJ2-7; 9 positions agree with TRBD1. CDR3 size: 15 residues. From germline, CDR1 is MNHEY and CDR2 SVGAGI. The ends lost 5 bases at V and 4 bases at J; junction bases unmatched: 9.